This is a list of T cell receptor beta chains from one sample in a study of immune evolution from preneoplasia to lung adenocarcinoma. Profiling relied on immunoSEQ multiplex PCR, and the TCRdb table lists in-frame clones only, not all of them. The data contain some 4,600 clones, around 79% of them singletons. The sample taken for sequencing was FFPE invasive lung adenocarcinoma tissue. Every receptor here comes from a middle-aged person with lung adenocarcinoma. Some clones in this sample may be carry-over from other donors' samples. The CDR3 runs from the conserved cysteine through the conserved F or W. D genes are given only for firm matches. Clone size appears in some rows only: once, few, many, or a class for an expanded clone.

CDR3 length	V gene	clone size	J gene	D gene	CDR3 protein	CDR3 DNA
13	TRBV5-1	-	TRBJ1-3	-	CASSWGSGAMLYF	-
15	TRBV7-6	large	TRBJ1-2	-	CASSLDTGINYGYTF	TGTGCCAGCAGCCTCGACACGGGAATTAACTATGGCTACACCTTC
14	TRBV5-1	few	TRBJ1-4	-	CASSLVTSNEKLFF	TGCGCCAGCAGCTTGGTAACTTCTAATGAAAAACTGTTTTTT
15	TRBV6-5	few	TRBJ1-5	TRBD1	CASSSGQGYNQPQHF	TGTGCCAGCAGCTCAGGACAGGGGTACAATCAGCCCCAGCATTTT
15	TRBV28	-	TRBJ2-7	TRBD2	CASSAGLAGYYEQYF	TGTGCCAGCAGTGCCGGACTAGCGGGATACTACGAGCAGTACTTC
13	TRBV30	-	TRBJ2-1	-	CAWRTQSYNEQFF	TGTGCCTGGAGAACCCAGTCCTACAATGAGCAGTTCTTC
14	TRBV7-9	-	TRBJ1-1	-	CASSFDPMNTEAFF	TGTGCCAGCAGTTTTGACCCTATGAACACTGAAGCTTTCTTT
15	TRBV6-5	-	TRBJ1-5	-	CASSSPWEPGQPQHF	TGTGCCAGCAGCTCCCCATGGGAGCCCGGTCAGCCCCAGCATTTT
15	TRBV5-6	few	TRBJ1-5	-	CASSLEGRVVQPQHF	TGTGCCAGCAGCTTGGAAGGGCGGGTAGTCCAGCCCCAGCATTTT
15	TRBV11-2	-	TRBJ1-4	-	CASSFFQGLNEKLFF	TGTGCCAGCAGCTTCTTTCAGGGGCTCAATGAAAAACTGTTTTTT
14	TRBV18	-	TRBJ1-3	-	CASSQTASGNTIYF	TGTGCCAGCTCACAGACAGCCTCTGGAAACACCATATATTTT
14	TRBV10-3	-	TRBJ2-1	-	CAILRAGPVDEQFF	TGTGCCATCCTTCGGGCAGGCCCCGTGGATGAGCAGTTCTTC
15	TRBV9	few	TRBJ2-1	TRBD2	CASSVGGSGLNEQFF	TGTGCCAGCAGCGTAGGCGGGAGCGGTCTCAATGAGCAGTTCTTC
14	TRBV6-5	few	TRBJ2-1	-	CASSVEYRVGEQFF	TGTGCCAGCAGTGTAGAATACAGGGTGGGTGAGCAGTTCTTC
16	TRBV28	-	TRBJ1-5	-	CATNLGGLGSNQPQHF	TGTGCCACCAACCTTGGGGGGTTGGGTAGCAATCAGCCCCAGCATTTT
16	TRBV19	-	TRBJ2-3	TRBD2	CASSIGLAGGPDTQYF	TGTGCCAGTAGTATCGGACTAGCGGGAGGGCCAGATACGCAGTATTTT
15	TRBV5-1	-	TRBJ1-1	TRBD1	CASSGLGQGNTEAFF	TGCGCCAGCAGCGGACTGGGACAGGGGAACACTGAAGCTTTCTTT
14	TRBV30	-	TRBJ1-2	-	CAWSRGVDNYGYTF	TGTGCCTGGAGTAGGGGGGTTGATAACTATGGCTACACCTTC
14	TRBV5-6	-	TRBJ2-3	TRBD1	CASSSTQGRDTQYF	TGTGCCAGCAGTAGCACACAGGGGAGAGATACGCAGTATTTT
13	TRBV10-3	-	TRBJ2-7	TRBD1	CAISDNRGSEQYF	TGTGCCATCAGTGATAACAGGGGGAGCGAGCAGTACTTC
14	TRBV5-1	-	TRBJ1-1	-	CASSLSQINTEAFF	TGCGCCAGCAGCTTAAGCCAGATCAACACTGAAGCTTTCTTT
15	TRBV6-1	-	TRBJ1-5	-	CASREVLAANQPQHF	TGTGCCAGCAGGGAGGTCTTGGCGGCTAATCAGCCCCAGCATTTT
13	TRBV9	-	TRBJ2-7	TRBD2	CASSGGGLDEQYF	TGTGCCAGCAGCGGGGGGGGACTAGACGAGCAGTACTTC
15	TRBV6-5	few	TRBJ1-6	TRBD1	CASSTTGTGNSPLHF	TGTGCCAGCAGCACTACGGGGACAGGGAATTCACCCCTCCACTTT
16	TRBV9	-	TRBJ2-3	TRBD1	CASSVSPGGLGDTQYF	TGTGCCAGCAGCGTAAGTCCAGGGGGCCTCGGAGATACGCAGTATTTT
16	TRBV7-2	-	TRBJ1-3	TRBD1	CASSSQGAASGNTIYF	TGTGCCAGCAGCTCGCAGGGGGCAGCTTCAGGAAACACCATATATTTT
16	TRBV6-4	few	TRBJ2-3	-	CASSDSGGSGTDTQYF	TGTGCCAGCAGTGACTCAGGGGGGAGCGGCACAGATACGCAGTATTTT
11	TRBV20-1	-	TRBJ1-4	-	CSAPTNEKLFF	TGCAGTGCACCAACTAATGAAAAACTGTTTTTT
12	TRBV7-9	-	TRBJ1-5	-	CASSLDAGRQHF	TGTGCCAGCAGCTTAGATGCGGGGAGGCAGCATTTT
15	TRBV25-1	-	TRBJ1-6	TRBD1	CASSHSGQGNSPLHF	TGTGCCAGCAGTCACTCCGGACAGGGGAATTCACCCCTCCACTTT
11	TRBV20-1	-	TRBJ1-2	-	CSAPRNYGYTF	TGCAGTGCTCCCAGGAACTATGGCTACACCTTC
16	TRBV5-4	-	TRBJ2-1	TRBD2	CASRPGLAGGGHEQFF	TGTGCCAGCAGACCGGGACTAGCGGGAGGTGGCCATGAGCAGTTCTTC
15	TRBV6-4	-	TRBJ2-1	TRBD2	CASSDAAGGPDEQFF	TGTGCCAGCAGTGATGCGGCGGGAGGGCCCGATGAGCAGTTCTTC
13	TRBV5-1	-	TRBJ1-1	-	CASSFMVNTEAFF	TGCGCCAGCAGCTTTATGGTGAACACTGAAGCTTTCTTT
14	TRBV6-1	-	TRBJ2-5	TRBD1	CASSPGTEKETQYF	TGTGCCAGCAGTCCCGGGACAGAGAAAGAGACCCAGTACTTC
16	TRBV15	-	TRBJ1-2	-	CATSRDSARTNYGYTF	TGTGCCACCAGCAGAGATTCTGCCAGGACTAACTATGGCTACACCTTC
12	TRBV6-5	-	TRBJ1-1	-	CASSSKGLEAFF	TGTGCCAGCAGTTCAAAGGGCCTTGAAGCTTTCTTT
16	TRBV4-1	-	TRBJ1-1	TRBD1	CASSQDLYRGNTEAFF	TGCGCCAGCAGCCAAGATCTCTACAGGGGGAACACTGAAGCTTTCTTT
16	TRBV11-2	-	TRBJ2-7	TRBD1	CASSSRQGYPTYEQYF	TGTGCCAGCAGCTCCCGACAGGGCTACCCCACCTACGAGCAGTACTTC
12	TRBV5-1	once	TRBJ2-7	-	CASSLGAYEQYF	TGCGCCAGCAGCTTGGGGGCCTACGAGCAGTACTTC
16	TRBV5-1	-	TRBJ1-1	TRBD1	CASSLGQAGAVTEAFF	TGCGCCAGCAGCCTTGGACAGGCGGGCGCGGTAACTGAAGCTTTCTTT
15	TRBV10-3	-	TRBJ1-2	-	CAISGSSTLVDGYTF	TGTGCCATCAGTGGATCTTCAACGCTCGTTGATGGCTACACCTTC
15	TRBV19	-	TRBJ2-5	TRBD1	CASSPFNRGTETQYF	TGTGCCAGTAGTCCTTTCAACAGGGGGACGGAGACCCAGTACTTC
16	TRBV6-5	-	TRBJ1-1	-	CASSYEVGLMNTEAFF	TGTGCCAGCAGTTACGAGGTGGGGTTAATGAACACTGAAGCTTTCTTT
13	TRBV30	-	TRBJ1-3	TRBD1	CAWRGQAGNTIYF	TGTGCCTGGAGAGGACAGGCTGGAAACACCATATATTTT
14	TRBV29-1	few	TRBJ1-1	TRBD1	CSVTSGQGAAEAFF	TGCAGCGTGACATCGGGACAGGGGGCCGCTGAAGCTTTCTTT
19	TRBV7-8	-	TRBJ2-1	TRBD1	CASSSPTPGTADTYNEQFF	TGTGCCAGCAGCTCCCCTACCCCCGGGACAGCAGACACCTACAATGAGCAGTTCTTC
14	TRBV7-6	-	TRBJ1-1	-	CASSSGDSNTEAFF	TGTGCCAGCAGCTCGGGGGACTCGAACACTGAAGCTTTCTTT
15	TRBV7-9	-	TRBJ2-7	TRBD1	CASRPTEGARDEQYF	TGTGCCAGCAGACCCACCGAGGGGGCTCGCGACGAGCAGTACTTC
12	TRBV21-1	-	TRBJ1-4	-	CASSLTRVGTVF	TGTGCCAGCAGCCTCACCCGGGTGGGGACGGTTTTT
12	TRBV9	few	TRBJ2-2	-	CASSVNTGELFF	TGTGCCAGCAGCGTAAACACCGGGGAGCTGTTTTTT
11	TRBV25-1	-	TRBJ2-7	-	CASGLSDEQYF	TGTGCCAGCGGACTATCGGACGAGCAGTACTTC
14	TRBV6-6	few	TRBJ2-5	TRBD2	CASSFGGATGTQYF	TGTGCCAGCAGTTTCGGGGGGGCAACTGGGACCCAGTACTTC
14	TRBV28	-	TRBJ2-2	-	CASIAHRNTGELFF	TGTGCCAGCATAGCCCACAGGAACACCGGGGAGCTGTTTTTT
12	TRBV12-5	-	TRBJ1-1	-	CASGYPNTEAFF	TGTGCTAGTGGTTATCCGAACACTGAAGCTTTCTTT
10	TRBV10-1	-	TRBJ2-3	-	CASTTDTQYF	TGCGCCAGCACGACAGATACGCAGTATTTT